This passage covers 17 T cell receptor beta chains from one sample sequenced in a study of blood T cell repertoires in COVID-19. Libraries were prepared by immunoSEQ multiplex PCR; TCRdb keeps only in-frame clonotypes and omits some of them. This table holds about 210,000 clones, around 80% found once. The sample was peripheral blood. The source of these receptors is a woman of 80 years or more with COVID-19, enrolled during active disease.

This chain joins TRBV2 and TRBJ1-4, with D tentatively TRBD1 (5 bases). V shed 2 bases and J shed 14 bases, with 15 bases lying between them. CDR1 SNHLY and CDR2 FYNNEI come from the germline V gene. The CDR3 has 13 residues. CDR3 in DNA: TGTGCCAGCAGTGAATTCGTGGGGGGAGGGCTGTTTTTT. Protein product: CASSEFVGGGLFF. Looking up the rest from reference TRBV2 and TRBJ1-4 gives the full variable domain: EPEVTQTPSHQVTQMGQEVILRCVPISNHLYFYWYRQILGQKVEFLVSFYNNEISEKSEIFDDQFSVERPDGSNFTLKIRSTKLEDSAMYFCASSEFVGGGLFFGSGTQLSVL.

The CDR3 loop reads CASRPSGAFSGELFF. For the CDR3, the DNA is TGTGCCAGCAGGCCCAGCGGAGCGTTTTCCGGGGAGCTGTTTTTT. V usage is TRBV14 and J usage is TRBJ2-2; D perhaps matches TRBD2 (5 bases). Germline V gene sequence: CDR1 SGHDN, CDR2 FVKESK. V lost 6 bases and J lost 6, with 17 bases in between. The CDR3 runs to 15 residues.

The rearrangement uses TRBV7-3 and TRBJ1-6, with 9 bases identical to TRBD1. CDR1 SGHTA and CDR2 FQGTGA come from the germline V gene. The CDR3 has 15 amino acids. The junction had 5 bases not matched to a gene; V was cut back by 4 bases and J by 7 bases. CDR3 nucleotides: TGTGCCAGCAGCTCCCACAGGGGGCGGAATTCACCCCTCCACTTT. It specifies CASSSHRGRNSPLHF.

The chain has TRBV3-1 (or the pseudogene TRBV3-2) and TRBJ1-5, with a possible D match to TRBD1 (6 bases). CDR3 length: 18 amino acids. Germline V gene sequence: CDR1 LGHDT, CDR2 YNNKEL (reference sequence). V shed 3 bases and J shed 2 bases, with 20 bases lying between them. CDR3 coding DNA: TGTGCCAGCAGCCAGGGGGGGGCCCCCCGTGGGGGCAATCAGCCCCAGCATTTT. This sequence encodes CASSQGGAPRGGNQPQHF.

The chain has TRBV3-1 (or the pseudogene TRBV3-2) and TRBJ2-7, with 9 bases fitting TRBD1. V was clipped by 4 bases and J by 12 bases; unmatched bases: 7. Germline V lookup: CDR1 LGHDT, CDR2 YNNKEL (reference sequence). The CDR3 runs to 12 residues. CDR3 region: CASSLRDREVYF. Written as DNA, the CDR3 is TGTGCCAGCAGCCTCCGGGACAGGGAAGTGTACTTC.

This chain links TRBV7-3 with TRBJ2-3; D possibly corresponds to TRBD2 (6 bases). The CDR3 is 16 amino acids. Trimming left V 2 bases short and J 2 bases short, with 14 bases between. Germline loops: CDR1 SGHTA, CDR2 FQGTGA. CDR3 amino acids: CASSLGGSWSTDTQYF. CDR3 sequence (DNA): TGTGCCAGCAGCTTAGGGGGGTCGTGGTCCACAGATACGCAGTATTTT. The full variable domain, its missing parts supplied by reference TRBV7-3 and TRBJ2-3, is GAGVSQTPSNKVTEKGKYVELRCDPISGHTALYWYRQSLGQGPEFLIYFQGTGAADDSGLPNDRFFAVRPEGSVSTLKIQRTERGDSAVYLCASSLGGSWSTDTQYFGPGTRLTVL.

With regard to this clone: One end of the junction varies from germline; a read error may be responsible. The chain recombines TRBV3-1 (or the pseudogene TRBV3-2) with TRBJ2-1, with 8 bases identical to TRBD1. The germline V gene has CDR1 LGHDT and CDR2 YNNKEL (reference sequence). The CDR3 has 12 amino acids. The CDR3: CASRQGDREQFF. DNA of the CDR3: TGTGCCAGCCGCCAGGGGGACAGGGAGCAGTTCTTC.

The chain employs TRBV28 and TRBJ2-7, with D hard to call. The CDR3 has 12 amino acids. Germline V gene sequence: CDR1 MDHEN, CDR2 SYDVKM. V shed 3 bases and J shed 3 bases, with 6 bases lying between them. In nucleotides, the CDR3 is TGTGCCAGCAGTTTGGGCGACTACGAGCAGTACTTC. Translated: CASSLGDYEQYF.

This chain joins TRBV10-3 and TRBJ2-7, with D possibly matching TRBD2 (6 bases). The V gene lost 6 bases and the J gene lost 6 bases, with 12 bases spanning the gap. Germline V gene data show CDR1 as ENHRY and CDR2 as SYGVKD. This CDR3 is built from 12 residues. The CDR3 loop reads CAISQAGIEQYF. CDR3 bases: TGTGCCATCAGCCAGGCGGGGATCGAGCAGTACTTC.

A single count supports this clone. The chain is built from TRBV5-1 and TRBJ1-4, with TRBD1 matching over 7 bases. Looked up from germline, CDR1 is SGHRS and CDR2 is YFSETQ. V shed 0 bases and J 0 bases; nucleotides not matched to a gene: 2. The CDR3 totals 16 residues. CDR3 bases: TGCGCCAGCAGCTTGGGGACAGGAGCAACTAATGAAAAACTGTTTTTT. Residues: CASSLGTGATNEKLFF.

The chain joins TRBV28 to TRBJ2-3; 12 bases are shared with TRBD2. Germline assignment: CDR1 MDHEN and CDR2 SYDVKM. J lost 4 bases, V lost 0 bases, and 5 bases had no gene match. The CDR3 totals 17 residues. The CDR3 bases are TGTGCCAGCAGTTTATGGACTAGCGGGAGCAACCCAGATACGCAGTATTTT. This translates into CASSLWTSGSNPDTQYF. Based on the CDR3 plus reference TRBV28 and TRBJ2-3, the full variable domain is DVKVTQSSRYLVKRTGEKVFLECVQDMDHENMFWYRQDPGLGLRLIYFSYDVKMKEKGDIPEGYSVSREKKERFSLILESASTNQTSMYLCASSLWTSGSNPDTQYFGPGTRLTVL.

This clone was recorded a few times. V usage is TRBV6-5 and J usage is TRBJ1-1, with unresolved D. Germline CDR1 is MNHEY and CDR2 is SVGAGI. Trimming shortened V by 7 bases and J by 1 base, and 7 bases separated the two germline ends. This CDR3 spans 12 amino acids. CDR3 sequence reads: CASTNPNTEAFF. The CDR3 nucleotides are TGTGCCAGCACCAATCCGAACACTGAAGCTTTCTTT.

The CDR3 DNA reads as TGCGCCAGCAGCTCCACAGGGGCCGTAGAGCAGTTCTTC. Amino acids: CASSSTGAVEQFF. The chain couples TRBV5-1 to TRBJ2-1, with TRBD1 matching 7 bases. Germline lookup yields CDR1 SGHRS and CDR2 YFSETQ. Trimming took 3 bases from V and 10 from J; bases not matched to a gene: 7. The CDR3 extends over 13 amino acids.

The DNA for the CDR3 is TGTGCCAGCAGTGCGTCGACAGGGGCCTCTGGAAACACCATATATTTT. Its protein is CASSASTGASGNTIYF. The chain uses TRBV28 and TRBJ1-3; 8 bases map to TRBD1. V was clipped by 5 bases and J by 0 bases; unmatched bases: 6. The CDR3 has 16 residues. Per germline, CDR1 MDHEN and CDR2 SYDVKM.

A single count supports this clone. The chain has TRBV6-5 and TRBJ2-7, with a weak D call TRBD2 (6 bases). V was pared by 2 bases and J by 1 base, with 12 bases between. Germline assignment: CDR1 MNHEY and CDR2 SVGAGI. CDR3 length equals 15 residues. CDR3 sequence reads: CASSYGSGESYEQYF. DNA for the CDR3: TGTGCCAGCAGTTACGGTTCGGGAGAGTCCTACGAGCAGTACTTC.

The V and J genes are TRBV5-1 and TRBJ1-2, with TRBD1 matching over 9 bases. Germline assignment: CDR1 SGHRS and CDR2 YFSETQ. The CDR3 is 16 residues long. With V trimmed by 3 bases and J by 4 bases, 10 bases remained unmatched. The CDR3 sequence is CASSWGADRGGYGYTF. As DNA, the CDR3 is TGCGCCAGCAGCTGGGGGGCGGACAGGGGAGGCTATGGCTACACCTTC.

The V and J genes are TRBV6-1 and TRBJ2-3, with D perhaps TRBD2 (6 bases). The germline V gene has CDR1 MNHNS and CDR2 SASEGT. The germline V and J ends were trimmed by 2 bases and 2 bases, with 8 bases remaining between them. There are 14 residues in the CDR3. Here the CDR3 reads CASSEKGLTDTQYF. In DNA form, the CDR3 reads TGTGCCAGCAGTGAAAAGGGACTCACAGATACGCAGTATTTT.